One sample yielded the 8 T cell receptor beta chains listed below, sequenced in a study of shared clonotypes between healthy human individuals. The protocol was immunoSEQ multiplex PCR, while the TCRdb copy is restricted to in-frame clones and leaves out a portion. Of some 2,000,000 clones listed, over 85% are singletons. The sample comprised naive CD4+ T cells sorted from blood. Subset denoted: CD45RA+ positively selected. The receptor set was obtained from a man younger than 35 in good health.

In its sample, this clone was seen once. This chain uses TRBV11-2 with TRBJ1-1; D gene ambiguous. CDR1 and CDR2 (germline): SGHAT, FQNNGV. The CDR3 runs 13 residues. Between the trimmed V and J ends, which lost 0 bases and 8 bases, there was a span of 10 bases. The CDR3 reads CASSLEAGGEAFF. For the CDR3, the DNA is TGTGCCAGCAGCTTAGAGGCAGGCGGCGAAGCTTTCTTT.

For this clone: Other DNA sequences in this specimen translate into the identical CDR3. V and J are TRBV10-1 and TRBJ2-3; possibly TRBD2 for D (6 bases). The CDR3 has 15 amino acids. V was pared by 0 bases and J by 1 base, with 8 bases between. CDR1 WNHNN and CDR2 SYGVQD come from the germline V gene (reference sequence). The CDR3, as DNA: TGCGCCAGCAGTGAGTCGGCTAGCGGCACAGATACGCAGTATTTT. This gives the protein CASSESASGTDTQYF.

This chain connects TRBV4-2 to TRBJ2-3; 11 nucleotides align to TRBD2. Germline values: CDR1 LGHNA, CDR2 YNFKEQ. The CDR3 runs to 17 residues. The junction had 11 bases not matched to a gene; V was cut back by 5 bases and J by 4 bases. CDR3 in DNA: TGTGCCAGCAGCTCAGAGGGCACTAGCGGGGGAGCAGATACGCAGTATTTT. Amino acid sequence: CASSSEGTSGGADTQYF.

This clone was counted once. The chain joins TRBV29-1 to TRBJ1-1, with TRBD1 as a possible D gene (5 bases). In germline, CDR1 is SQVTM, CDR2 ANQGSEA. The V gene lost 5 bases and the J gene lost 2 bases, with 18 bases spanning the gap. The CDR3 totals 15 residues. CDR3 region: CSVMIGTGSNTEAFF. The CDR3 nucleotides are TGCAGCGTTATGATAGGGACCGGTTCTAACACTGAAGCTTTCTTT.

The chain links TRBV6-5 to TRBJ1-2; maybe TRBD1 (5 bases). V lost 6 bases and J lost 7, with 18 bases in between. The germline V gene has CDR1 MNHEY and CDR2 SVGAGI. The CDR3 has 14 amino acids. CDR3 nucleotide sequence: TGTGCCAGCAGGGGAACCGGGACGCGGGGTGGCTACACCTTC. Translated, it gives CASRGTGTRGGYTF.

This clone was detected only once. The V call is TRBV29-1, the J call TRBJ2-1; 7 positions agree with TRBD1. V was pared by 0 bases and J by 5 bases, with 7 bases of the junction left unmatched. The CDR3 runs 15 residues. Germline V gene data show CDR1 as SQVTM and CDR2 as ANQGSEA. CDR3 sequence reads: CSVEEAGGNNNEQFF. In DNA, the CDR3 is TGCAGCGTTGAAGAAGCAGGGGGTAATAACAATGAGCAGTTCTTC.

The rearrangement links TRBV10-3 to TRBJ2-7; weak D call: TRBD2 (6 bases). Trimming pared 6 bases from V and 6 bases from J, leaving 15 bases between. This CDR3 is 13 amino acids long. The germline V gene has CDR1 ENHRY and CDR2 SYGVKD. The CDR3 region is CAIRKLAGGEQYF. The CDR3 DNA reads TGTGCCATCAGAAAACTAGCCGGTGGCGAGCAGTACTTC.

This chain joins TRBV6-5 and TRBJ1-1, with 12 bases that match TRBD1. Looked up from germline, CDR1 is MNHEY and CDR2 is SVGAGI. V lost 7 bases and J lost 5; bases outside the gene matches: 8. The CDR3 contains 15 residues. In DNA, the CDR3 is TGTGCCAGCAATCGGGACAGGGGGCTACTAACTGAAGCTTTCTTT. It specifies CASNRDRGLLTEAFF.